The 14 T cell receptor beta chains presented below share a single source sample, sequenced in a study of cytomegalovirus exposure and HLA in healthy donors. PCR used 60 Vbeta primers and 13 Jbeta primers. Sequenced by immunoSEQ multiplex PCR; TCRdb stores in-frame clones only, minus some. The profile shows 120,000 or so clones, roughly 80% of them singletons. Material: PBMCs. The source of these receptors is a male donor in good health and CMV-seropositive.

This clone has only one observation. V and J are TRBV13 and TRBJ2-7; 10 nucleotides match TRBD2. V trimming: 6 bases; J trimming: 6 bases; junction bases outside the gene matches: 11. In germline, CDR1 is PRHDT, CDR2 FYEKMQ (reference sequence). The CDR3 has 15 residues. This CDR3 reads CASSSAGGPWVEQYF. DNA for the CDR3: TGTGCCAGCAGTTCAGCGGGAGGGCCTTGGGTCGAGCAGTACTTC.

The chain employs TRBV6-5 and TRBJ2-1; TRBD2 might be the D (7 bases). The V end lost 6 bases, the J end lost 2 bases, and 11 bases lay between the germline ends. Per the germline V gene, CDR1 is MNHEY and CDR2 is SVGAGI. The length of the CDR3 is 14 residues. The CDR3 nucleotides are TGTGCCAGCAGCATAGGGGGGGCCTACAATGAGCAGTTCTTC. Translated, it gives CASSIGGAYNEQFF.

V is TRBV18 and J is TRBJ1-1; D ambiguous. The CDR3 has 13 residues. V shed 3 bases and J shed 10 bases, with 15 bases lying between them. Germline V gives CDR1 KGHSH, CDR2 LQKENI. CDR3 nucleotide sequence: TGTGCCAGCTCACCGTCCGAGGGATGGGGAGCTTTCTTT. Its protein is CASSPSEGWGAFF. Supplemented by reference TRBV18 and TRBJ1-1, the full variable domain reads NAGVMQNPRHLVRRRGQEARLRCSPMKGHSHVYWYRQLPEEGLKFMVYLQKENIIDESGMPKERFSAEFPKEGPSILRIQQVVRGDSAAYFCASSPSEGWGAFFGQGTRLTVV.

This rearrangement joins TRBV7-3 to TRBJ2-2; 8 bases are shared with TRBD2. This CDR3 region has 14 residues. The junction had 5 bases not matched to a gene; V was cut back by 5 bases and J by 6 bases. The V gene's germline CDR1 is SGHTA and CDR2 FQGTGA. The CDR3 DNA follows: TGTGCCAGCAGCCCCGGGACTAGATCCGGGGAGCTGTTTTTT. It encodes CASSPGTRSGELFF.

The V call is TRBV7-2, the J call TRBJ2-1; 10 nucleotides line up with TRBD2. The CDR3 contains 15 residues. J gave up 2 bases and V 7 bases, and 5 bases lay outside the gene matches. Germline V lookup: CDR1 SGHTA, CDR2 FQGNSA. In nucleotides, the CDR3 is TGTGCCAGCAACCGAGCGGGAGGGACCTACAATGAGCAGTTCTTC. Residues: CASNRAGGTYNEQFF. Complete variable domain (other parts from reference TRBV7-2 and TRBJ2-1): GAGVSQSPSNKVTEKGKDVELRCDPISGHTALYWYRQSLGQGLEFLIYFQGNSAPDKSGLPSDRFSAERTGGSVSTLTIQRTQQEDSAVYLCASNRAGGTYNEQFFGPGTRLTVL.

The genes are TRBV18 and TRBJ1-1; 11 bases match TRBD1. Germline V gives CDR1 KGHSH, CDR2 LQKENI. The CDR3 totals 15 residues. With 3 bases clipped from V and 8 bases from J, the junction kept 8 bases outside the gene matches. The CDR3 is CASSPTGQGGLEAFF. The CDR3 DNA reads as TGTGCCAGCTCACCGACGGGACAGGGGGGTTTGGAAGCTTTCTTT.

This chain links TRBV29-1 with TRBJ1-2; 7 positions match TRBD1. The V gene's germline CDR1 is SQVTM and CDR2 ANQGSEA. J lost 3 bases, V lost 6 bases, and 7 bases had no gene match. This CDR3 has 13 amino acids. The CDR3 is CSVGTAADYGYTF. DNA for the CDR3: TGCAGCGTCGGGACAGCCGCCGACTATGGCTACACCTTC.

The chain joins TRBV27 to TRBJ1-1, with D maybe TRBD1 (6 bases). Per the germline V gene, CDR1 is MNHEY and CDR2 is SMNVEV (reference sequence). Trimming left V 3 bases short and J 8 bases short, with 16 bases between. The CDR3 length is 14 residues. This CDR3 is CASSFNDRGAEAFF. The CDR3 DNA is TGTGCCAGCAGTTTTAACGACCGGGGGGCCGAAGCTTTCTTT.

V gene TRBV7-9 combines with J gene TRBJ1-4; the D gene is possibly TRBD1 (5 bases). The CDR3 length is 14 residues. From germline, CDR1 is SEHNR and CDR2 FQNEAQ (reference sequence). V was pared by 4 bases and J by 8 bases, with 14 bases between. The CDR3 spells CASSSVRGREKLFF. CDR3 bases: TGTGCCAGCAGCTCAGTAAGGGGTCGGGAAAAACTGTTTTTT.

This sequence joins TRBV19 and TRBJ1-2; D perhaps matches TRBD1 (5 bases). The CDR3 runs to 14 residues. Germline CDR1 and CDR2: LNHDA and SQIVND (reference sequence). Trimming pared 6 bases from V and 5 bases from J, leaving 16 bases between. CDR3 in DNA: TGTGCCAGTAGCCCTGGGGGAGGGTTATATGGCTACACCTTC. Its protein product is CASSPGGGLYGYTF.

The chain carries TRBV28 and TRBJ1-4, with 11 bases fitting TRBD1. Trimming removed 5 bases from V and 8 bases from J; junction bases left unmatched: 4. CDR1 is MDHEN and CDR2 is SYDVKM in the germline V gene. This CDR3 comprises 14 residues. The CDR3, as DNA: TGTGCCAGCAGTCTGGGGACAGGGGGGGAAAAACTGTTTTTT. Translated, it gives CASSLGTGGEKLFF.

Concerning this clone itself: Germline and junction disagree at one end, which may indicate a read error. The chain links TRBV7-9 to TRBJ1-2; no reliable D call. Germline V CDR1 and CDR2: SEHNR, FQNEAQ (reference sequence). The CDR3 loop spans 13 amino acids. CDR3 loop: CSSSLGGNYGYTF. CDR3 in DNA: TGTTCCAGCAGCTTAGGAGGGAACTATGGTTACACCTTC.

The chain combines TRBV9 with TRBJ2-3; D unresolved. V dropped 4 bases and J dropped 0 bases, with 12 bases sitting between them. CDR1 SGDLS and CDR2 YYNGEE come from the germline V gene. The CDR3 totals 15 residues. For the CDR3, the DNA is TGTGCCAGCAGCCCTAGGTCCTTTAGCACAGATACGCAGTATTTT. Its protein is CASSPRSFSTDTQYF.

The J gene is TRBJ2-5, the V gene TRBV7-2; a weak D match, TRBD1 (5 bases). Trimming removed 2 bases from V and 5 bases from J, with 15 bases in between. This CDR3 has 15 residues. From germline, CDR1 is SGHTA and CDR2 FQGNSA. CDR3 sequence: CASSLRFRATETQYF. CDR3 DNA: TGTGCCAGCAGCTTAAGGTTCAGGGCTACGGAGACCCAGTACTTC.